This paragraph reports one TCR beta chain. The data were obtained in a study of regulatory T cells in long-lasting Graves disease. The TCR beta library used iRepertoire HTBI primers with Arm-PCR amplification of CDR3. TCRdb re-derived calls from the multiplex PCR reads in MiXCR, one entry per CDR3 protein. The sample contains about 430,000 distinct CDR3 sequences, over 12% of which appear only once. Time point meaning: newly diagnosed GD, antithyroid drugs for less than 3 months. From RNA extracted from PBMCs, the TCR library was made. The CDR3 consists of 14 residues. Germline V CDR1 and CDR2: MNHEY, SVGEGT. Trimming removed 4 bases at V and 2 bases at J, with 12 bases between. These records were also assigned to another study, of T cells in Graves' hyperthyroidism and ophthalmopathy.

This sequence joins TRBV6-2 or TRBV6-3 and TRBJ2-7; perhaps TRBD1 as D (8 bases). The specimen comprised peripheral blood mononuclear cells (PBMCs), sampled at new diagnosis, from a patient treated with antithyroid drugs. The source of this sequence is a woman aged 40 to 50 with Graves disease. In DNA, the CDR3 is TGTGCCAGCAGTTTACAGGGGGGGCCCTACGAGCAGTACTTC. Amino acid sequence: CASSLQGGPYEQYF.